This T cell receptor beta chain was identified during a study of blood T cell repertoires in COVID-19 (dated by TCRdb to the early 2020s). About the full investigation: Samples from collaborators originated in the United States, Italy and Spain and spanned both the acute and convalescent phases of COVID-19. Subjects who had been exposed to COVID-19, were actively infected with it, or had recovered from it provided the deeply sampled blood TCRbeta repertoires that made up the dataset. The material from the prospective study consisted of cDNA or gDNA derived from T cells, B-cell-depleted T cells, or PBMCs. The repertoires were made available in a free public database intended to serve as a resource for research on the immune response to SARS-CoV-2. Samples came from the ongoing ImmuneRACE study (first 160 participants) plus 1,254 subjects from 6 global collaborators. Nearly every sample came with metadata listing a de-identified subject ID, COVID-19 status, age in years and sex. Where available, HLA class I and class II types were taken from metadata supplied by the sample provider and were not determined by assay-based typing.

Whole blood was collected in K2EDTA tubes by collaborating institutions according to the institutions' own protocols. Collaborator samples were shipped for TCRbeta analysis as frozen whole blood, isolated PBMCs, or DNA extracted from either sample type. What the authors observed across the whole study: Clinical and demographic metadata were provided uncurated, with the amount varying by source and participant.

TCRbeta CDR3 regions were amplified from genomic DNA by means of the immunoSEQ Assay, a bias-controlled multiplex PCR. As for how the authors treated the data: Within the assay, amplification of reference gene primers was used to estimate how many nucleated cells each sample contained. To quantify the absolute abundance of each unique TCRbeta CDR3 rearrangement, sequence reads were collapsed and filtered. Productive Simpson clonality was computed per sample as the square root of Simpson's diversity index over productive rearrangements. TCRdb carries this immuneACCESS record with in-frame sequences only. Its versions omit some clonotypes, under half of them owing to an unresolved V gene in the studies checked, with the rest unexplained. D and trimming were read from the DNA, whereas the V and J calls and clone size are those reported in that table. Recorded for this sample are roughly 100,000 clones; approximately 81% of them occurred a single time. More than 20% of the sample belongs to the ten largest clones.

As for this clone: The antigen this receptor binds is unknown. Base qualities are missing; no much larger clone stands one base away.

V is trimmed back by 1 base and J by 3 bases, and the junction contains 2 bases that no gene match accounts for. Reading from cysteine to phenylalanine, the CDR3 counts 14 amino acids. Just CDR3 DNA is preserved here, 42 bases in frame from base 1. The germline V gene yields KGHSH for CDR1 and LQKENI for CDR2. The specimen sequenced was peripheral blood. Recombination connected TRBV18 to TRBJ1-1, and 7 bases in between align with TRBD1. The clonotype was recovered from an elderly man with active or convalescent COVID-19. The CDR3 protein sequence reads: CASSPRQGDTEAFF. The nucleotides are TGTGCCAGCTCACCACGGCAGGGGGACACTGAAGCTTTCTTT.